A selection of T cell receptor beta chains follows, all from one sample in a study of human T cells and chemical hapten exposure. TCRdb ran MiXCR on the RACE reads and lists one entry per CDR3 protein. The sample records about 90,000 distinct CDR3 sequences, roughly a tenth being singletons. The sequencing used whole blood, collected in connection with sensitization to the hapten diphenylcyclopropenone (DPC). The receptors were gathered from a woman in her 30s with alopecia areata. Some clones in this sample may be carry-over from other donors' samples. Both conserved end residues are part of each CDR3. The D gene is left open where the match is weak. Rows give clone size only sometimes, using once, few, many, or a class for an expanded clone.

j_gene | v_gene | abundance | d_gene | CDR3nt | CDR3aa
TRBJ1-1 | TRBV28 | many | - | TGTGCCAGCAGTTCCGTTTACACTGAAGCTTTCTTT | CASSSVYTEAFF
TRBJ1-6 | TRBV7-9 | many | - | TGTGCCAGCAGCTTAGTTGCAGGGGAGAATTCACCCCTCCACTTT | CASSLVAGENSPLHF
TRBJ1-2 | TRBV7-7 | few | - | TGTGCTAGCAGCTTACCGGGCCTACCCTCCCACTATGGCTACACCTTC | CASSLPGLPSHYGYTF
TRBJ1-1 | TRBV28 | many | - | TGTGCCAGCAGTAGCCGGGGGGAAGCTTTCTTT | CASSSRGEAFF
TRBJ2-1 | TRBV18 | many | - | TGTGCCAGCTCACCACCCGGGCGTCTCACCTACAATGAGCAGTTCTTC | CASSPPGRLTYNEQFF
TRBJ2-1 | TRBV6-5 | - | - | TGTGCCAGCAGTCCCTTCCACTCCTACAATGAGCAGTTCTTC | CASSPFHSYNEQFF
TRBJ2-3 | TRBV24-1 | few | - | TGTGCCACCGCCCGCCGAGGGGGGTTTGCAGATACGCAGTATTTT | CATARRGGFADTQYF
TRBJ2-3 | TRBV7-2 | - | - | TGTGCCAGCAGCTCTCTCACCCCTCTCACAGATACGCAGTATTTT | CASSSLTPLTDTQYF
TRBJ2-2 | TRBV28 | few | TRBD1 | TGTGCCAGCAGTTTAGGACAGGGGGCGAACACCGGGGAGCTGTTTTTT | CASSLGQGANTGELFF
TRBJ2-6 | TRBV28 | few | - | TGTGCCAGCAGGTCACCATCCGGGGCCAACGTCCTGACTTTC | CASRSPSGANVLTF
TRBJ2-5 | TRBV6-2/TRBV6-3 | many | TRBD2 | TGTGCCAGCAGTTACTCTGCGGGGGGACTCCAAGAGACCCAGTACTTC | CASSYSAGGLQETQYF
TRBJ2-1 | TRBV6-2/TRBV6-3 | many | - | TGTGCCAGCAGTCACTCGTACAATGAGCAGTTCTTC | CASSHSYNEQFF
TRBJ2-2 | TRBV4-1 | - | - | TGCGCCAGCAGCCCAGGTCACACCGGGGAGCTGTTTTTT | CASSPGHTGELFF
TRBJ1-2 | TRBV7-9 | - | - | TGTGCCAGCAGCTTCCTTCAGGTCAACTATGGCTACACCTTC | CASSFLQVNYGYTF
TRBJ1-5 | TRBV12-3/TRBV12-4 | few | - | TGTGCCAGCAGTTTAGGTGCAGGGAGGGAGCCCCAGCATTTT | CASSLGAGREPQHF
TRBJ1-4 | TRBV10-2 | many | TRBD1 | TGCGCCAGCAGGGGACAGGGAGTAAGTGAAAAACTGTTTTTT | CASRGQGVSEKLFF
TRBJ2-1 | TRBV6-6 | - | - | TGTGCCAGCAGTCCCCTCGTCCGCAATGAGCAGTTCTTC | CASSPLVRNEQFF
TRBJ1-5 | TRBV6-2/TRBV6-3 | many | - | TGTGCCAGCAGTTACTCGTCCGAGCAGCCCCAGCATTTT | CASSYSSEQPQHF
TRBJ2-3 | TRBV28 | few | TRBD2 | TGTGCCAGCAGTTTGGACCCTCCCGCCACGGGACTATTCAGAGATACGCAGTATTTT | CASSLDPPATGLFRDTQYF
TRBJ2-2 | TRBV10-3 | - | - | TGTGCCATCAGGGGGAGTGACACCGGGGAGCTGTTTTTT | CAIRGSDTGELFF
TRBJ2-5 | TRBV20-1 | many | TRBD1 | TGCAGTGCTTATTCCGGGACAGCAAAAGAGACCCAGTACTTC | CSAYSGTAKETQYF
TRBJ2-1 | TRBV24-1 | few | TRBD2 | TGTGCCACCAGTGATTCCCCCGGACTAGCGGGCACCCCCGGCTACAATGAGCAGTTCTTC | CATSDSPGLAGTPGYNEQFF
TRBJ2-3 | TRBV6-2/TRBV6-3 | many | - | TGTGCCAGCAGGCGGCTTTCTTCCACAGATACGCAGTATTTT | CASRRLSSTDTQYF
TRBJ1-2 | TRBV2 | many | - | TGTGCCAGCACCTGGGGAGAGGCCTCTAACTATGGCTACACCTTC | CASTWGEASNYGYTF
TRBJ1-2 | TRBV7-2 | - | - | TGTGCCAGCAGACTCTACTGGGGAAATAATAACTATGGCTACACCTTC | CASRLYWGNNNYGYTF
TRBJ2-7 | TRBV28 | - | - | TGTGCCAGCAGTTCACAAACCTACGAGCAGTACTTC | CASSSQTYEQYF
TRBJ1-6 | TRBV27 | many | - | TGTGCCAGCAGCGCAATTAATTCACCCCTCCACTTT | CASSAINSPLHF
TRBJ1-3 | TRBV7-6 | many | - | TGTGCCAGCTCGGAGACAAGTTGGCCCGGACGCTCTGGAAACACCATATATTTT | CASSETSWPGRSGNTIYF
TRBJ1-2 | TRBV7-8 | - | TRBD1 | TGTGCCAGCAGCCCTACGCGGACAGGGAGGAATGGCTACACCTTC | CASSPTRTGRNGYTF
TRBJ1-6 | TRBV9 | - | - | TGTGCCAGCAGCGTAGCGGGCGATAATTCACCCCTCCACTTT | CASSVAGDNSPLHF
TRBJ1-2 | TRBV25-1 | few | - | TGTGCAGCTACAGGGCTCGACTATGGCTACACCTTC | CAATGLDYGYTF
TRBJ2-7 | TRBV11-3 | few | - | TGTGCCAGCAGCTTAGGAGTCCAATCCTACGAGCAGTACTTC | CASSLGVQSYEQYF
TRBJ2-5 | TRBV20-1 | - | - | TGCAGTGCTAGCCTCGGCCAGGGGCAAGAGACCCAGTACTTC | CSASLGQGQETQYF
TRBJ1-1 | TRBV29-1 | - | - | TGCAGCGGCCGGGACACGATGAACACTGAAGCTTTCTTT | CSGRDTMNTEAFF
TRBJ2-1 | TRBV11-2 | many | - | TGTGCCAGCAGCTTACTGTGGGAGCAGGCCTACAATGAGCAGTTCTTC | CASSLLWEQAYNEQFF
TRBJ2-1 | TRBV20-1 | many | TRBD2 | TGCAGTGCTCGGGAGGGGAGCCAAACCTACAATGAGCAGTTCTTC | CSAREGSQTYNEQFF
TRBJ1-1 | TRBV5-1 | - | - | TGCGCCAGCAGCTTAGATTCTACTGAAGCTTTCTTT | CASSLDSTEAFF
TRBJ1-5 | TRBV28 | - | - | TGTGCCACCCTGACGACAGGCAATCAGCCCCAGCATTTT | CATLTTGNQPQHF
TRBJ2-2 | TRBV28 | few | TRBD2 | TGTGCCAGCAGTTTATGGAGTCTAGCGGGAGGGCCAGGGGAGCTGTTTTTT | CASSLWSLAGGPGELFF
TRBJ1-1 | TRBV6-2/TRBV6-3 | - | - | TGTGCCAGCAGGCCCGGGACACCGAACACTGAAGCTTTCTTT | CASRPGTPNTEAFF
TRBJ2-7 | TRBV28 | - | TRBD2 | TGTGCCAGCGCGCTAGCGGGAGCCGGGGCCTACGAGCAGTACTTC | CASALAGAGAYEQYF
TRBJ2-3 | TRBV30 | few | - | TGTGCCTGGAGTGTAAGATCCACAGATACGCAGTATTTT | CAWSVRSTDTQYF
TRBJ2-6 | TRBV4-2 | many | - | TGTGCCAGCAGCCAAGACAAAAACTCTGGGGCCAACGTCCTGACTTTC | CASSQDKNSGANVLTF
TRBJ2-7 | TRBV28 | - | TRBD2 | TGTGCCAGCAGTCCGACTAGCGGGCTCACCTACGAGCAGTACTTC | CASSPTSGLTYEQYF
TRBJ2-7 | TRBV11-2 | - | TRBD2 | TGTGCCAGCAGCGCCCGGGGGACTAGCGGGAGACCCGAGCAGTACTTC | CASSARGTSGRPEQYF
TRBJ2-5 | TRBV24-1 | few | - | TGTGCCACCAGTGAGTCGGGGCAGCCGTACCAAGAGACCCAGTACTTC | CATSESGQPYQETQYF